One sample yielded the 23 T cell receptor beta chains listed below, sequenced in a study of CD8 T cells in ankylosing spondylitis. Findings and limits, study-wide: Ankylosing spondylitis blood appeared to carry a characteristic TCR beta motif of several highly homologous variants.

These receptors are not linked to any known antigen. TCRdb re-derived calls from the 5' RACE reads in MiXCR, one entry per CDR3 protein. The repertoire consists of more than 300,000 distinct CDR3 sequences, with 7.5% to 9% occurring once and the leading ten covering less than 15%. Material for sequencing was blood, either unsorted or a sorted T cell fraction (not recorded which). Receptor source: a male donor with ankylosing spondylitis.

This clonotype has ten or more counts. V gene TRBV7-6 combines with J gene TRBJ2-2; tentatively, D is TRBD2 (6 bases). Trimming stripped 10 bases from V and 5 bases from J, with 20 bases between. The CDR3 sequence is 15 residues long. From germline, CDR1 is SGHVS and CDR2 FNYEAQ. Here the CDR3 DNA reads TGTGCCACCCGGGACTCAACTGGGGGGACCGGGGAGCTGTTTTTT. This translates into CATRDSTGGTGELFF.

This rearrangement joins TRBV19 to TRBJ1-5; no firm D call. The CDR3 contains 17 residues. V lost 7 bases and J 0 bases, leaving 19 bases between the germline ends. CDR1 is LNHDA, CDR2 SQIVND, per germline (reference sequence). The CDR3, as DNA: TGTGCCAGTACCAACCGCTTAGACACGTTTAGCAATCAGCCCCAGCATTTT. This encodes CASTNRLDTFSNQPQHF.

This clonotype was seen a handful of times. The V gene is TRBV20-1, the J gene TRBJ2-3; 12 bases are shared with TRBD2. Germline V CDR1 and CDR2: DFQATT, SNEGSKA (reference sequence). V lost 1 base to trimming and J lost 3 bases; unmatched junction nucleotides: 2. CDR3 length equals 15 residues. The CDR3 is CSARGLAGVTDTQYF. The CDR3 bases are TGCAGTGCTAGAGGACTAGCGGGAGTGACAGATACGCAGTATTTT.

V and J are TRBV14 and TRBJ2-2; D may be TRBD2 (6 bases). Trimming shortened V by 7 bases and J by 0 bases, and 12 bases separated the two germline ends. CDR1 and CDR2 (germline): SGHDN, FVKESK. The CDR3 length is 15 residues. The CDR3: CASTPRGANTGELFF. For the CDR3, the DNA is TGTGCCAGCACCCCTCGCGGGGCGAACACCGGGGAGCTGTTTTTT.

The chain employs TRBV7-2 and TRBJ2-7, with unresolved D. CDR1 and CDR2 (germline): SGHTA, FQGNSA. V was cut by 5 bases and J by 3 bases, with 5 bases left in between. The CDR3 runs to 11 residues. The CDR3 DNA follows: TGTGCCAGCAGCGTAATCTACGAGCAGTACTTC. Translated, it gives CASSVIYEQYF.

The chain couples TRBV25-1 to TRBJ2-7; 7 bases are a match to TRBD1. The germline gives CDR1 MGHDK, CDR2 SYGVNS. The trim removed 2 bases at V and 1 base at J, leaving 8 bases unmatched. CDR3 length equals 16 residues. CDR3 in DNA: TGTGCCAGCAGTGAAAAACAGGGGAGCCTTTCCTACGAGCAGTACTTC. It yields the protein CASSEKQGSLSYEQYF.

This clonotype has more than one count but fewer than ten. The V and J genes are TRBV6-1 and TRBJ2-2; D is perhaps TRBD1 (6 bases). The V gene's germline CDR1 is MNHNS and CDR2 SASEGT. V was clipped by 6 bases and J by 4 bases, with 9 bases between them. The CDR3 loop spans 13 amino acids. The CDR3, as DNA: TGTGCCAGCAGAAACAGGGTCACCGGGGAGCTGTTTTTT. The encoded protein is CASRNRVTGELFF.

This clonotype was detected many times. The rearrangement links TRBV28 to TRBJ2-7; TRBD1 aligns across 9 bases. The length of the CDR3 is 15 residues. Germline lookup yields CDR1 MDHEN and CDR2 SYDVKM. After removal of 6 bases from V and 5 bases from J, the junction contained 11 bases not matched to a gene. CDR3 DNA sequence: TGTGCCAGCAGCCGGTATGGGACAGGGCCCAACGAGCAGTACTTC. Its translation is CASSRYGTGPNEQYF.

V and J are TRBV7-2 and TRBJ2-5, with 11 positions matching TRBD2. CDR1 and CDR2 (germline): SGHTA, FQGNSA. V lost 5 bases and J lost 4; bases outside the gene matches: 6. CDR3 length equals 15 residues. The CDR3, as DNA: TGTGCCAGCAGCCGAACTGGACTAGCGGGAGAGACCCAGTACTTC. Its protein product is CASSRTGLAGETQYF.

This clonotype occurred a few times. This chain uses TRBV2 with TRBJ1-1; no clear D. V lost 9 bases, J lost 8 bases, and 16 bases lay in between. The germline V gene encodes CDR1 SNHLY and CDR2 FYNNEI. The CDR3 sequence is 12 residues long. CDR3 coding DNA: TGTGCCAGAAGGAGTGGCGGAAGCGAAGCTTTCTTT. It codes for CARRSGGSEAFF.

This clonotype was seen more than once but under ten times. The chain carries TRBV18 and TRBJ1-1; D ambiguous. Trimming shortened V by 3 bases and J by 2 bases, and 7 bases separated the two germline ends. The length of the CDR3 is 13 residues. The V gene's germline CDR1 is KGHSH and CDR2 LQKENI. The CDR3 region has the DNA TGTGCCAGCTCACCCTTAAAAAACACTGAAGCTTTCTTT. Translated: CASSPLKNTEAFF.

CDR3 loop: CASRRGVWTGELFF. In nucleotides, the CDR3 is TGTGCCAGCAGAAGAGGGGTTTGGACCGGGGAGCTGTTTTTT. The V call is TRBV2, the J call TRBJ2-2; TRBD1 or TRBD2 may be the D gene (5 bases each). The ends were cut back, 6 bases at V and 5 bases at J, with 13 bases in the middle. Per the germline V gene, CDR1 is SNHLY and CDR2 is FYNNEI. The CDR3 covers 14 residues.

V gene TRBV6-2 or TRBV6-3 combines with J gene TRBJ2-7; D unresolved. Germline V gene sequence: CDR1 MNHEY, CDR2 SVGEGT. Trimming shortened V by 2 bases and J by 1 base, and 6 bases separated the two germline ends. There are 13 residues in the CDR3. The CDR3 DNA follows: TGTGCCAGCAGTTACGCGACATCCTACGAGCAGTACTTC. Its translation is CASSYATSYEQYF.

A few counts support this clonotype. This rearrangement joins TRBV6-6 to TRBJ1-4; D gene uncertain. CDR1 and CDR2 from the germline V gene are MNHNY and SVGAGI (reference sequence). Trimming pared 4 bases from V and 6 bases from J, leaving 6 bases between. The CDR3 has 12 amino acids. CDR3: CASSSRDEKLFF. CDR3 bases: TGTGCCAGCAGTTCGCGTGATGAAAAACTGTTTTTT.

This clonotype has more than one count but fewer than ten. The rearrangement uses TRBV3-1 and TRBJ2-7; 8 nucleotides agree with TRBD1. This CDR3 contains 16 residues. J was trimmed by 7 bases and V by 0 bases; bases with no gene match: 11. Germline V lookup: CDR1 LGHDT, CDR2 YNNKEL (reference sequence). The CDR3, as DNA: TGTGCCAGCAGCCAAGACCCCGACAGGGGAGCAGAGGAGCAGTACTTC. The encoded protein is CASSQDPDRGAEEQYF.

This clonotype has just a few counts. The J gene is TRBJ1-1, the V gene TRBV24-1, with D possibly matching TRBD1 (6 bases). Germline loops: CDR1 KGHDR, CDR2 SFDVKD. CDR3 length: 17 amino acids. The V end was cut by 7 bases, the J end by 0 bases, with 20 bases between. CDR3 nucleotides: TGTGCCACCAGGGCGGGGGACATAACCTCCATGAACACTGAAGCTTTCTTT. This translates into CATRAGDITSMNTEAFF.

This clonotype was detected only a few times. The genes are TRBV20-1 and TRBJ1-1; no definite D call. The CDR3 covers 14 residues. Trimming left V 3 bases short and J 7 bases short, with 18 bases between. Germline V CDR1 and CDR2: DFQATT, SNEGSKA (reference sequence). The CDR3: CSASYWGEANEAFF. In nucleotides, the CDR3 is TGCAGTGCTAGTTATTGGGGAGAAGCTAATGAAGCTTTCTTT.

This clonotype appeared many times. V and J are TRBV20-1 and TRBJ1-2; tentatively, D is TRBD1 (5 bases). Looked up from germline, CDR1 is DFQATT and CDR2 is SNEGSKA (reference sequence). The CDR3 has 13 amino acids. With 2 bases removed from V and 10 bases from J, the gap between germline ends came to 17 bases. Here the CDR3 DNA reads TGCAGTGCTAGATCATGGGCACAGGAGGACTACACCTTC. It yields the protein CSARSWAQEDYTF.

This clonotype was seen a handful of times. The CDR3 protein is CAIKGAGGYEQYF. CDR3 sequence (DNA): TGTGCCATCAAGGGGGCGGGAGGGTACGAGCAGTACTTC. V and J are TRBV10-3 and TRBJ2-7; 9 bases are a match to TRBD2. CDR1 ENHRY and CDR2 SYGVKD come from the germline V gene. The V and J ends lost 7 bases and 4 bases, in that order; junction bases with no gene match: 5. The CDR3 runs to 13 residues.

A note on this clonotype: At one end the junction does not follow the germline gene, possibly because of a read error. The chain joins TRBV9 to TRBJ1-4, with D uncertain. The CDR3 contains 14 residues. Germline CDR1 and CDR2: SGDLS and YYNGEE. This chain's CDR3 is CASGWAATNEELFF. The CDR3, as DNA: TGTGCCAGCGGGTGGGCAGCAACTAATGAAGAACTGTTTTTT.

The V gene is TRBV9, the J gene TRBJ2-5, with 9 bases lining up with TRBD1. With 4 bases clipped from V and 7 bases from J, the junction kept 14 bases outside the gene matches. Germline CDR1 and CDR2: SGDLS and YYNGEE. This CDR3 region has 16 residues. The CDR3 sequence: CASSLDRGAEQGTQYF. The CDR3 coding sequence is TGTGCCAGCAGCCTAGACAGGGGGGCTGAACAGGGGACCCAGTACTTC. Looking up the rest from reference TRBV9 and TRBJ2-5 gives the full variable domain: DSGVTQTPKHLITATGQRVTLRCSPRSGDLSVYWYQQSLDQGLQFLIQYYNGEERAKGNILERFSAQQFPDLHSELNLSSLELGDSALYFCASSLDRGAEQGTQYFGPGTRLLVL.

This clonotype has more than one count but fewer than ten. The rearrangement links TRBV5-6 to TRBJ2-1; TRBD2 might be the D (5 bases). Germline CDR1 reads SGHDT; CDR2 reads YYEEEE. V lost 5 bases, J lost 8 bases, and 11 bases lay in between. The CDR3 runs to 12 residues. CDR3 sequence: CASRYGVDEQFF. CDR3 nucleotides: TGTGCCAGCAGGTACGGGGTCGATGAGCAGTTCTTC.

On this clonotype itself: A much larger clone sits a single nucleotide away, making a read error possible. The chain uses TRBV5-1 and TRBJ2-2, with 7 bases matching TRBD1. The CDR3 has 15 amino acids. In germline, CDR1 is SGHRS, CDR2 YFSETQ. Unmatched junction bases numbered 6, after V lost 6 bases and J lost 1 base. CDR3 sequence reads: CASILGTENTGELFF. In DNA, the CDR3 is TGCGCCAGCATACTCGGGACAGAGAACACCGGGGAGCTGTTTTTT. Full variable domain (rest looked up from reference TRBV5-1 and TRBJ2-2): KAGVTQTPRYLIKTRGQQVTLSCSPISGHRSVSWYQQTPGQGLQFLFEYFSETQRNKGNFPGRFSGRQFSNSRSEMNVSTLELGDSALYLCASILGTENTGELFFGEGSRLTVL.